This T cell receptor (beta chain) was sequenced for a study of early stage breast cancer tumors. The data were produced by immunoSEQ multiplex PCR, yet TCRdb's version contains in-frame clones alone and is incomplete. The repertoire holds 7,000 to 9,500 clones, with about two thirds as singletons. Normal breast often needed roughly 90-320 mg of tissue for enough DNA. The germline gives CDR1 SGHRS, CDR2 YFSETQ. The junction had 3 bases not matched to a gene; V was cut back by 2 bases and J by 0 bases. The CDR3 extends over 17 amino acids. This chain uses TRBV5-1 with TRBJ2-1, with TRBD2 matching 12 bases. The sample was normal breast tissue next to the tumor. The TCR originated in a person aged 60 to 70 with breast cancer. CDR3 protein: CASSLELAGGSYNEQFF. The CDR3 nucleotides are TGCGCCAGCAGCTTAGAACTAGCGGGAGGCTCCTACAATGAGCAGTTCTTC.